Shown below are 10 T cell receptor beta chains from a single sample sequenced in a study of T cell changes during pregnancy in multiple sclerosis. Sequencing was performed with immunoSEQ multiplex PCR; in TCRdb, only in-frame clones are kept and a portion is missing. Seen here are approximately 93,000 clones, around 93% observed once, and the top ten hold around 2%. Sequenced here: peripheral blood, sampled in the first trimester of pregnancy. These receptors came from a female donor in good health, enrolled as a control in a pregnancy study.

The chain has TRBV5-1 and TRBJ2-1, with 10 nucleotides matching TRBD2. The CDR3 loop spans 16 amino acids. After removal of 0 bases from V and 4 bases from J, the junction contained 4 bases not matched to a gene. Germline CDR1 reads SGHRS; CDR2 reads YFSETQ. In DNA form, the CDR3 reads TGCGCCAGCAGCTTGGGTGCTAGCGGGGGTTACAATGAGCAGTTCTTC. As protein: CASSLGASGGYNEQFF.

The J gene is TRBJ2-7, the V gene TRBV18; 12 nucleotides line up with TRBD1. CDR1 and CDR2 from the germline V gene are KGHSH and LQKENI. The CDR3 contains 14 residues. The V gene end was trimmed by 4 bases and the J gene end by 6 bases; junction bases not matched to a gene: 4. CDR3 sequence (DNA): TGTGCCAGCTCACTCCGGGACAGGGGGCTCGAGCAGTACTTC. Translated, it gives CASSLRDRGLEQYF.

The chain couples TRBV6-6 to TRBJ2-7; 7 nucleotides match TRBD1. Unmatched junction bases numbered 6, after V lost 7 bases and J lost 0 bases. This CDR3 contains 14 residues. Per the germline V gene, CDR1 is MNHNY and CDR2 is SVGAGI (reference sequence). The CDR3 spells CASIGTVFSYEQYF. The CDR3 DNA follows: TGTGCCAGCATCGGGACAGTTTTCTCCTACGAGCAGTACTTC.

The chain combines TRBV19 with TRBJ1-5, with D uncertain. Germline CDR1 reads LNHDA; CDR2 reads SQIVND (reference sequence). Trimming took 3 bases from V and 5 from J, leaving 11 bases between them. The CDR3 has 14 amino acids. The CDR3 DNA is TGTGCCAGTAGTATGTTGGCCGAGGATCAGCCCCAGCATTTT. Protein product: CASSMLAEDQPQHF.

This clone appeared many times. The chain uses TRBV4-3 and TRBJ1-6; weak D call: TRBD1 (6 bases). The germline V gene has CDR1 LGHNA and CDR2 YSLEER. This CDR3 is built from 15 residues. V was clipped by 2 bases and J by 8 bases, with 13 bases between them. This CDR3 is CASSQTQGIYSPLHF. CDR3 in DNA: TGCGCCAGCAGCCAAACGCAGGGGATCTATTCACCCCTCCACTTT.

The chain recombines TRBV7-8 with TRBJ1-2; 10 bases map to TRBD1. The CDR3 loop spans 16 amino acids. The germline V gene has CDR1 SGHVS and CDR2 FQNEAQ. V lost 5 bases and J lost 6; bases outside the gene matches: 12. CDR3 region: CASSPESWTGGNGYTF. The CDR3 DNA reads TGTGCCAGCAGCCCCGAGAGTTGGACAGGGGGGAATGGCTACACCTTC.

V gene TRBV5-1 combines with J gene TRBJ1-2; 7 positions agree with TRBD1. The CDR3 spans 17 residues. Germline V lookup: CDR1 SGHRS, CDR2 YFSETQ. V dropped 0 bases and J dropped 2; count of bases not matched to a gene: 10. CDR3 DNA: TGCGCCAGCAGCTTGGACACCTTACTAGGGGGCAACTATGGCTACACCTTC. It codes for CASSLDTLLGGNYGYTF.

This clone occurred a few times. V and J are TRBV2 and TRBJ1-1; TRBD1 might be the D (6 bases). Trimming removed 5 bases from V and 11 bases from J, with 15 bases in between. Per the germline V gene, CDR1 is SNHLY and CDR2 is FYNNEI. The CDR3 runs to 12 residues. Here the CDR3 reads CASSIQGRAAFF. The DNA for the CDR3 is TGTGCCAGCAGTATACAGGGCCGGGCGGCTTTCTTT.

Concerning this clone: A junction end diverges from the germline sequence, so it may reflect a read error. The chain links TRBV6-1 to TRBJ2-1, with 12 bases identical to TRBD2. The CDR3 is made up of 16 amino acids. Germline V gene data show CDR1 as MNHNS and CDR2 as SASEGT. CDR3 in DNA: TGTGCCAGCAGTCAAGCTAGCGGGGGGGTCAATCTTGAGCAGTTCTTC. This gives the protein CASSQASGGVNLEQFF.

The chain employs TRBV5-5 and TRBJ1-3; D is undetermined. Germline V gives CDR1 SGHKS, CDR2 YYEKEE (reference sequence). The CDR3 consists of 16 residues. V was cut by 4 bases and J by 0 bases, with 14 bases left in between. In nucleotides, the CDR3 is TGTGCCAGCAGCACCCAGGCGCTGGACTCTGGAAACACCATATATTTT. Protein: CASSTQALDSGNTIYF.